A single sample is the source of the 22 T cell receptor beta chains below, sequenced in a study of cytomegalovirus exposure and HLA in healthy donors. 60 Vbeta and 13 Jbeta primers were used in PCR. Assay: immunoSEQ multiplex PCR; the TCRdb copy retains only in-frame clones and omits some. Among under 120,000 clones, over 60% were seen once, and the ten largest hold about 5.2%. Sequenced sample: PBMCs. The source of these receptors is a female donor in good health and CMV-seropositive.

This clone has a handful of counts. V gene TRBV5-5 combines with J gene TRBJ1-1, with TRBD1 matching over 7 bases. The CDR3 contains 18 residues. The junction had 15 bases not matched to a gene; V was cut back by 4 bases and J by 0 bases. Germline V CDR1 and CDR2: SGHKS, YYEKEE (reference sequence). The CDR3 is CASSETFWTGPLNTEAFF. The CDR3 DNA reads TGTGCCAGCAGCGAGACTTTTTGGACAGGACCTTTGAACACTGAAGCTTTCTTT.

The V and J genes are TRBV27 and TRBJ1-1; unclear D gene. Germline lookup yields CDR1 MNHEY and CDR2 SMNVEV (reference sequence). This CDR3 has 14 residues. With 2 bases removed from V and 5 bases from J, the gap between germline ends came to 12 bases. For the CDR3, the DNA is TGTGCCAGCAGTTTAAGGGCCGGAGGAACTGAAGCTTTCTTT. Amino acids: CASSLRAGGTEAFF.

This clone was counted between two and nine times. The V gene is TRBV6-1, the J gene TRBJ1-5; 7 nucleotides line up with TRBD1. With 3 bases clipped from V and 1 base from J, the junction kept 9 bases outside the gene matches. CDR1 and CDR2 from the germline V gene are MNHNS and SASEGT. The CDR3 is 17 residues long. The CDR3 nucleotides read TGTGCCAGCAGTGATGGGAGACAGGGTCGAAGCAATCAGCCCCAGCATTTT. Its translation is CASSDGRQGRSNQPQHF.

The chain combines TRBV7-9 with TRBJ2-7; 11 bases align to TRBD2. CDR1 and CDR2 (germline): SEHNR, FQNEAQ (reference sequence). The CDR3 runs 15 residues. Unmatched junction bases numbered 4, after V lost 1 base and J lost 5 bases. The CDR3 reads CASSLGLAGGHEQYF. DNA of the CDR3: TGTGCCAGCAGCTTAGGGCTAGCGGGAGGACACGAGCAGTACTTC. The variable domain in full, completed from reference TRBV7-9 and TRBJ2-7, reads DTGVSQNPRHKITKRGQNVTFRCDPISEHNRLYWYRQTLGQGPEFLTYFQNEAQLEKSRLLSDRFSAERPKGSFSTLEIQRTEQGDSAMYLCASSLGLAGGHEQYFGPGTRLTVT.

The chain employs TRBV6-1 and TRBJ2-1; 11 bases are shared with TRBD2. V dropped 7 bases and J dropped 3; count of bases not matched to a gene: 2. CDR3 length: 14 residues. Looked up from germline, CDR1 is MNHNS and CDR2 is SASEGT. The CDR3 nucleotides read TGTGCCAGCAAGGGACTAGCGGTCTACAATGAGCAGTTCTTC. Protein: CASKGLAVYNEQFF.

The chain employs TRBV10-1 and TRBJ2-1; 7 nucleotides align to TRBD2. This CDR3 spans 16 amino acids. Unmatched junction bases numbered 5, after V lost 3 bases and J lost 0 bases. CDR1 and CDR2 (germline): WNHNN, SYGVQD (reference sequence). DNA of the CDR3: TGCGCCAGCAGTGACCCTCTAGCGGACTCCTACAATGAGCAGTTCTTC. Amino acid sequence: CASSDPLADSYNEQFF.

This clone was seen only once. The rearrangement links TRBV28 to TRBJ1-1, with D possibly being TRBD1 (5 bases). CDR3 length: 11 residues. Germline lookup yields CDR1 MDHEN and CDR2 SYDVKM. Trimming took off 10 bases at V and 4 bases at J, with 10 bases between the two ends. CDR3 sequence: CATTRVTEAFF. The DNA of the CDR3 is TGTGCCACCACCAGGGTCACTGAAGCTTTCTTT. The complete variable domain, with remaining parts taken from reference TRBV28 and TRBJ1-1, reads DVKVTQSSRYLVKRTGEKVFLECVQDMDHENMFWYRQDPGLGLRLIYFSYDVKMKEKGDIPEGYSVSREKKERFSLILESASTNQTSMYLCATTRVTEAFFGQGTRLTVV.

The rearrangement uses TRBV18 and TRBJ2-7, with 10 bases identical to TRBD2. The V segment lost 0 bases and the J segment 2 bases; nucleotides outside the gene matches: 1. The CDR3 loop spans 15 amino acids. Germline CDR1 KGHSH, CDR2 LQKENI. The chain's CDR3 is CASSPPGLAPYEQYF. CDR3 bases: TGTGCCAGCTCACCACCGGGACTAGCGCCCTACGAGCAGTACTTC.

This clone was seen just once. The V call is TRBV29-1, the J call TRBJ2-7; D is unclear. The V gene's germline CDR1 is SQVTM and CDR2 ANQGSEA. Trimming removed 6 bases at V and 0 bases at J, with 12 bases between. CDR3 length: 13 residues. The CDR3 sequence: CSVKSYSSYEQYF. CDR3 coding DNA: TGCAGCGTGAAATCATATAGCTCCTACGAGCAGTACTTC.

The genes are TRBV18 and TRBJ2-3, with 8 bases aligning to TRBD1. Per germline, CDR1 KGHSH and CDR2 LQKENI. The J segment lost 1 base and the V segment lost 5 bases, leaving 2 bases of the junction unmatched. The CDR3 is made up of 14 amino acids. The CDR3 nucleotides read TGTGCCAGCTCAGCGGACAGGGGCACAGATACGCAGTATTTT. Amino acid sequence: CASSADRGTDTQYF.

This clone was found a few times. J is TRBJ2-6 and V is TRBV28, with 12 bases aligning to TRBD1. Germline loops: CDR1 MDHEN, CDR2 SYDVKM. The CDR3 extends over 18 amino acids. V was pared by 7 bases and J by 2 bases, with 9 bases of the junction left unmatched. The CDR3 loop reads CASTRAGTGGTGANVLTF. For the CDR3, the DNA is TGTGCCAGCACAAGAGCCGGGACAGGGGGCACTGGGGCCAACGTCCTGACTTTC. The full variable domain, rest sourced from reference TRBV28 and TRBJ2-6, is DVKVTQSSRYLVKRTGEKVFLECVQDMDHENMFWYRQDPGLGLRLIYFSYDVKMKEKGDIPEGYSVSREKKERFSLILESASTNQTSMYLCASTRAGTGGTGANVLTFGAGSRLTVL.

V and J are TRBV28 and TRBJ2-3, with 9 bases aligning to TRBD1. V lost 6 bases to trimming and J lost 8 bases; unmatched junction nucleotides: 12. Germline V lookup: CDR1 MDHEN, CDR2 SYDVKM. CDR3 size: 15 residues. The CDR3 here is CASRGQGLLTGTQYF. As DNA, the CDR3 is TGTGCCAGCAGAGGACAGGGGCTTTTAACGGGTACGCAGTATTTT.

Only one count was recorded for this clone. This chain joins TRBV10-2 and TRBJ2-7; D remains unclear. The length of the CDR3 is 14 residues. V dropped 4 bases and J dropped 0 bases, with 10 bases sitting between them. The germline CDR1 and CDR2 sequences are WSHSY and SAAADI. The CDR3 region is CASSVLFSSYEQYF. The CDR3 DNA is TGCGCCAGCAGTGTTCTCTTCAGCTCCTACGAGCAGTACTTC.

The genes are TRBV19 and TRBJ1-1; 8 positions match TRBD1. The CDR3 runs to 15 residues. V gave up 7 bases and J gave up 1 base; unmatched junction bases: 8. The germline V gene encodes CDR1 LNHDA and CDR2 SQIVND (reference sequence). The DNA for the CDR3 is TGTGCCAGTAAACCAGGACAGGGTTGGAACACTGAAGCTTTCTTT. Residues: CASKPGQGWNTEAFF.

The rearrangement uses TRBV9 and TRBJ2-2; 14 positions agree with TRBD2. The junction had 9 bases not matched to a gene; V was cut back by 4 bases and J by 7 bases. Looked up from germline, CDR1 is SGDLS and CDR2 is YYNGEE. The CDR3 contains 17 residues. The CDR3 protein is CASSFLTSGRASGELFF. CDR3 in DNA: TGTGCCAGCAGCTTCTTGACTAGCGGGAGGGCCAGCGGGGAGCTGTTTTTT.

This clone was seen only a few times. This chain joins TRBV15 and TRBJ2-1, with D possibly matching TRBD1 (6 bases). The CDR3 length is 15 residues. CDR1 LNHNV and CDR2 YYDKDF come from the germline V gene (reference sequence). Trimming took 5 bases from V and 1 from J, leaving 12 bases between them. CDR3 DNA: TGTGCCACCAGCCTCAGGGGTCTGTCCTACAATGAGCAGTTCTTC. Its translation is CATSLRGLSYNEQFF.

This clone was found once. The chain carries TRBV6-4 and TRBJ1-1; 8 nucleotides match TRBD1. The CDR3 is made up of 14 amino acids. Germline CDR1 and CDR2: MRHNA and SNTAGT. With V trimmed by 6 bases and J by 5 bases, 8 bases remained unmatched. Here the CDR3 DNA reads TGTGCCAGCAGGCCACAGGGGGGGGCAACTGAAGCTTTCTTT. It is translated as CASRPQGGATEAFF.

The chain combines TRBV28 with TRBJ2-5, with D possibly TRBD2 on 6 matching bases. In germline, CDR1 is MDHEN, CDR2 SYDVKM. CDR3 length: 13 residues. Trimming left V 6 bases short and J 3 bases short, with 11 bases between. The CDR3 spells CASREGGEETQYF. The CDR3 DNA is TGTGCCAGCAGAGAAGGCGGGGAAGAGACCCAGTACTTC. Based on the CDR3 plus reference TRBV28 and TRBJ2-5, the full variable domain is DVKVTQSSRYLVKRTGEKVFLECVQDMDHENMFWYRQDPGLGLRLIYFSYDVKMKEKGDIPEGYSVSREKKERFSLILESASTNQTSMYLCASREGGEETQYFGPGTRLLVL.

The V and J genes are TRBV2 and TRBJ2-1, with 11 bases lining up with TRBD2. Germline CDR1 is SNHLY and CDR2 is FYNNEI. V lost 4 bases to trimming and J lost 7 bases; unmatched junction nucleotides: 6. This CDR3 spans 15 amino acids. Written as DNA, the CDR3 is TGTGCCAGCAGTGCAGGGACTAGCGGAAAGAATGAGCAGTTCTTC. This codes for CASSAGTSGKNEQFF.

The chain employs TRBV4-1 and TRBJ2-1, with TRBD1 as a possible D gene (6 bases). Germline CDR1 MGHRA, CDR2 YSYEKL. Between the trimmed V and J ends, which lost 4 bases and 0 bases, there was a span of 16 bases. The CDR3 has 17 amino acids. This chain's CDR3 is CASSPLERGSSYNEQFF. CDR3 coding DNA: TGCGCCAGCAGCCCGCTCGAGAGGGGGAGCTCCTACAATGAGCAGTTCTTC.

This chain uses TRBV30 with TRBJ2-5; TRBD1 matches at 9 bases. The V gene's germline CDR1 is GTSNPN and CDR2 SVGIG (reference sequence). CDR3 length: 15 residues. J was trimmed by 5 bases and V by 2 bases; bases with no gene match: 9. The DNA for the CDR3 is TGTGCCTGGAGTCCGACAGGGGGACAGGGCGAGACCCAGTACTTC. It yields the protein CAWSPTGGQGETQYF.

This clone was counted a few times. The V and J genes are TRBV19 and TRBJ2-7; possible D gene TRBD1, 6 bases. The germline V and J ends were trimmed by 2 bases and 2 bases, with 13 bases remaining between them. This CDR3 region has 15 residues. Looked up from germline, CDR1 is LNHDA and CDR2 is SQIVND (reference sequence). The CDR3 DNA is TGTGCCAGTAGTATAAGGATCACAGGGCCCTACGAGCAGTACTTC. It specifies CASSIRITGPYEQYF.